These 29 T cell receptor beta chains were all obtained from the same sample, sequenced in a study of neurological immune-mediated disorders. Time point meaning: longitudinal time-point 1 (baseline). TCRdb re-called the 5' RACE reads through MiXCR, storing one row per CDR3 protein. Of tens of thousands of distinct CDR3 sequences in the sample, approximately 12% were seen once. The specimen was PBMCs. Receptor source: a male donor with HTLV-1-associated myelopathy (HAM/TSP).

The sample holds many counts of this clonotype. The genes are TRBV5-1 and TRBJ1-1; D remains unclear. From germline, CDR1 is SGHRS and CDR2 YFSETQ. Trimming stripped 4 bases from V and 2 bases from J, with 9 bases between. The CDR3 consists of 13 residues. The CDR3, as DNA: TGCGCCAGCAGCCCCGATCCCAACACTGAAGCTTTCTTT. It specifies CASSPDPNTEAFF.

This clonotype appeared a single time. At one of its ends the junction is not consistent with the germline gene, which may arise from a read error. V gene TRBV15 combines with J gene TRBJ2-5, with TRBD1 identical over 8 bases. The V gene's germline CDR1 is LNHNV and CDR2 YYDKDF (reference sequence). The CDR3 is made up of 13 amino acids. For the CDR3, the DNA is TGTGCCACCAACAGAGGACAGGGAGCGACCCAGTACTTC. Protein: CATNRGQGATQYF.

The CDR3 is CSARDRTGDEQFF. CDR3 DNA: TGCAGTGCTAGAGATAGAACCGGCGATGAGCAGTTCTTC. The chain employs TRBV20-1 and TRBJ2-1; D uncertain. V was clipped by 0 bases and J by 8 bases, with 11 bases between them. The V gene's germline CDR1 is DFQATT and CDR2 SNEGSKA (reference sequence). CDR3 length: 13 amino acids.

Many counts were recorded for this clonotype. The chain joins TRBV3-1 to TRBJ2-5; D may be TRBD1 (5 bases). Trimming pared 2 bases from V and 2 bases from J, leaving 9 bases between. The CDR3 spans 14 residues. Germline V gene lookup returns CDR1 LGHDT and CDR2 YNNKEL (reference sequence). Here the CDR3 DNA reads TGTGCCAGCAGCCAAACAGGAACTCAAGAGACCCAGTACTTC. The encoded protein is CASSQTGTQETQYF.

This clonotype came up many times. The CDR3 DNA reads as TGTGCCAGCAGCGTCTCCGGAGGACTAGATACGCAGTATTTT. Translation: CASSVSGGLDTQYF. The chain combines TRBV9 with TRBJ2-3, with D perhaps matching TRBD2 (5 bases). Looked up from germline, CDR1 is SGDLS and CDR2 is YYNGEE. V dropped 2 bases and J dropped 5 bases, with 12 bases sitting between them. The CDR3 is 14 residues long.

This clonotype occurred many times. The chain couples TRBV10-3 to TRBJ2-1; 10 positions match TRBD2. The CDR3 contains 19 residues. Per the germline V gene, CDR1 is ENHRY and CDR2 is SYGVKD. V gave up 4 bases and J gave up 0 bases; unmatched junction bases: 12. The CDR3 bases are TGTGCCATCAGTGGTTTGTCTAGCGGGGGCCCGAGCTCCTACAATGAGCAGTTCTTC. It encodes CAISGLSSGGPSSYNEQFF.

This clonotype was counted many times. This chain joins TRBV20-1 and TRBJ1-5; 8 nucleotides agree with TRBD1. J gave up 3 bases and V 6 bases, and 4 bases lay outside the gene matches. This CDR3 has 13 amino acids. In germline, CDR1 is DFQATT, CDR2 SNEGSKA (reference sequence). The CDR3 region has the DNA TGCAGTGCAGGACAGGGCCTCAATCAGCCCCAGCATTTT. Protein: CSAGQGLNQPQHF.

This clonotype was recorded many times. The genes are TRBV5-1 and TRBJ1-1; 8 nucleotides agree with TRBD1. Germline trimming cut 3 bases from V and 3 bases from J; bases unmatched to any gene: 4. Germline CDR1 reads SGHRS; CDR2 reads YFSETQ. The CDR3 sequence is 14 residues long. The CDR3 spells CASSWLTGDTEAFF. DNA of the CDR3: TGCGCCAGCAGCTGGTTGACAGGGGACACTGAAGCTTTCTTT.

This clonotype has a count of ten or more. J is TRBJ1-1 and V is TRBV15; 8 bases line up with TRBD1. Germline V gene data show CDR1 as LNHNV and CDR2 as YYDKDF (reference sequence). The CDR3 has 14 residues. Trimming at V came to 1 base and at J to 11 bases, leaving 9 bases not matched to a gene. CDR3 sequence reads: CATSRAQGAEEAFF. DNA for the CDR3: TGTGCCACCAGCAGAGCCCAGGGGGCGGAAGAGGCTTTCTTT.

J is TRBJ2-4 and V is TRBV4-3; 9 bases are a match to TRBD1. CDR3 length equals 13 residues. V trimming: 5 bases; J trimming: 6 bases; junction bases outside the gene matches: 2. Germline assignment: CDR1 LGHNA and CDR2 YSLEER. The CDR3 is CASSSTGGNIQYF. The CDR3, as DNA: TGCGCCAGCAGCTCGACAGGGGGAAACATTCAGTACTTC.

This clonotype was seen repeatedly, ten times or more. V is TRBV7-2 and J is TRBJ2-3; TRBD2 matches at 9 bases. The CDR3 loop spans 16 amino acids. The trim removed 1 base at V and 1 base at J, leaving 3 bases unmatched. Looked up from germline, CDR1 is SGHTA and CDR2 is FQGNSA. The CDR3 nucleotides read TGTGCCAGCAGCTTAGTGGCGGGGGGGGGCACAGATACGCAGTATTTT. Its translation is CASSLVAGGGTDTQYF.

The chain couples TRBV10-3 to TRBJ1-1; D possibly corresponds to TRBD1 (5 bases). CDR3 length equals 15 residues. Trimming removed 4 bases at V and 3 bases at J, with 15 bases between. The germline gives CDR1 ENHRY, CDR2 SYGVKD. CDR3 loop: CAISGMGRGHTEAFF. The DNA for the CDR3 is TGTGCCATCAGTGGTATGGGACGGGGCCACACTGAAGCTTTCTTT.

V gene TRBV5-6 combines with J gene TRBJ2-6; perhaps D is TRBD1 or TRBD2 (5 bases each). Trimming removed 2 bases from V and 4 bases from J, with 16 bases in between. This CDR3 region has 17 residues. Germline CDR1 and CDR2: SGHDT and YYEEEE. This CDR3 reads CASSFRQSRGGANVLTF. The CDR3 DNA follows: TGTGCCAGCAGCTTCCGACAGTCGCGCGGGGGGGCCAACGTCCTGACTTTC.

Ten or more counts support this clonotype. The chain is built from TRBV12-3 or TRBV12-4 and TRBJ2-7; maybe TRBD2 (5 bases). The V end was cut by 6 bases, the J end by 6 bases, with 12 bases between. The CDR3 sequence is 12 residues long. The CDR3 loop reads CASRGREGEQYF. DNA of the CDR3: TGTGCCAGCAGAGGCCGTGAGGGCGAGCAGTACTTC.

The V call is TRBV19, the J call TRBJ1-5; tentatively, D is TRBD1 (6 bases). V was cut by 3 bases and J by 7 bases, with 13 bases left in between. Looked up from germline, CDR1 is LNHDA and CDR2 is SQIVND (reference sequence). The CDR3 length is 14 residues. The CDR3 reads CASSMGQGWQPQHF. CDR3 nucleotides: TGTGCCAGTAGTATGGGTCAGGGGTGGCAGCCCCAGCATTTT.

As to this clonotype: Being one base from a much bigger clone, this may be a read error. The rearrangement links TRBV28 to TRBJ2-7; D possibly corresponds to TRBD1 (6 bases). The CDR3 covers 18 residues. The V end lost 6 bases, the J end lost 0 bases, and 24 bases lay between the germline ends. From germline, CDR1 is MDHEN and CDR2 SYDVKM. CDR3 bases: TGTGCCAGCAGAAGTCTAGGGGGTCGGGACCGCGCCTCCTACGAGCAGTACTTC. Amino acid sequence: CASRSLGGRDRASYEQYF.

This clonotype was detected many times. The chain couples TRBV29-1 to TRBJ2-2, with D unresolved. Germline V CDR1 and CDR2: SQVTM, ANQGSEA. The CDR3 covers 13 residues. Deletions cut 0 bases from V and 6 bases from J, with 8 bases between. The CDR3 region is CSVEDRVSGELFF. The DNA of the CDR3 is TGCAGCGTTGAAGATAGGGTCTCCGGGGAGCTGTTTTTT.

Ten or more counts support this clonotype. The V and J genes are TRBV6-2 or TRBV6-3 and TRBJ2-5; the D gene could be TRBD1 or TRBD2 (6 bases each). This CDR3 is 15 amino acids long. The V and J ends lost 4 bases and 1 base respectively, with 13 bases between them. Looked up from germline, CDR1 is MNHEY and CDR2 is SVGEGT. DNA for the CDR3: TGTGCCAGCAGTTGGGGGGCCACCGTCCAAGAGACCCAGTACTTC. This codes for CASSWGATVQETQYF.

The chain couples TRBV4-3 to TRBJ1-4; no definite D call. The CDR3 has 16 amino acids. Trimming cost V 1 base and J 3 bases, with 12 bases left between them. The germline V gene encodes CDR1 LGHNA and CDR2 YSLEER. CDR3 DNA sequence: TGCGCCAGCAGCCAAGCTCGAGGATACTCTAATGAAAAACTGTTTTTT. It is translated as CASSQARGYSNEKLFF.

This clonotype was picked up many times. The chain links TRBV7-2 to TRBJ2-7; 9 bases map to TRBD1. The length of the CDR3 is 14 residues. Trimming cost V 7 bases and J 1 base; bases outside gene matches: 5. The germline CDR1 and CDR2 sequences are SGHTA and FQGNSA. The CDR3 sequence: CASTPGQGSYEQYF. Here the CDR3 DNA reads TGTGCCAGCACCCCGGGACAGGGTTCCTACGAGCAGTACTTC.

CDR3 bases: TGTGCCAGCAGTTCCGGGACAGAACTGAATGAGCAGTTCTTC. It encodes CASSSGTELNEQFF. This chain joins TRBV6-5 and TRBJ2-1, with TRBD1 identical over 7 bases. Germline V gene data show CDR1 as MNHEY and CDR2 as SVGAGI. CDR3 length: 14 residues. V gave up 4 bases and J gave up 7 bases; unmatched junction bases: 7.

The CDR3 bases are TGCGCCAGCAGCTTGGTCGCTAGCGGGGCCCAAGAGACCCAGTACTTC. Residues: CASSLVASGAQETQYF. This chain connects TRBV5-1 to TRBJ2-5; 9 nucleotides align to TRBD2. Unmatched junction bases numbered 4, after V lost 0 bases and J lost 1 base. The germline V gene encodes CDR1 SGHRS and CDR2 YFSETQ. This CDR3 is 16 amino acids long.

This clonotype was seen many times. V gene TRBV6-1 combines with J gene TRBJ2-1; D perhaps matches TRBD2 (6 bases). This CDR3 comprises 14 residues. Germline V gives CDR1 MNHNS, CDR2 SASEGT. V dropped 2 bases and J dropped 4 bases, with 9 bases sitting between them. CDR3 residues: CASSELGGYNEQFF. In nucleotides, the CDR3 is TGTGCCAGCAGTGAACTGGGAGGTTACAATGAGCAGTTCTTC.

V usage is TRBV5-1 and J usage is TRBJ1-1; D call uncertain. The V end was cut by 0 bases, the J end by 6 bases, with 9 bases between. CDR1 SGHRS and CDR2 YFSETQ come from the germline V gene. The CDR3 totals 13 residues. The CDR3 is CASSLAGRSEAFF. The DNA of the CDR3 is TGCGCCAGCAGCTTGGCGGGGAGATCTGAAGCTTTCTTT. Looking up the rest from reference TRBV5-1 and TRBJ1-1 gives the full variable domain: KAGVTQTPRYLIKTRGQQVTLSCSPISGHRSVSWYQQTPGQGLQFLFEYFSETQRNKGNFPGRFSGRQFSNSRSEMNVSTLELGDSALYLCASSLAGRSEAFFGQGTRLTVV.

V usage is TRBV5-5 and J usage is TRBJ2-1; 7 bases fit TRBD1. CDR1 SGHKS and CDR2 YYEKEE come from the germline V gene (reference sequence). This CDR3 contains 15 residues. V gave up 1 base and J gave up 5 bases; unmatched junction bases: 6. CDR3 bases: TGTGCCAGCAGCTTGAGAAGGGGGCAAGACAATGAGCAGTTCTTC. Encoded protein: CASSLRRGQDNEQFF.

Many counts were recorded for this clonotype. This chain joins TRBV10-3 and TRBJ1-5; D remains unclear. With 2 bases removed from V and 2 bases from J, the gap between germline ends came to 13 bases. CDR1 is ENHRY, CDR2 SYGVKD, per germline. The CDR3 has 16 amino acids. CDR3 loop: CAISELVGQGNQPQHF. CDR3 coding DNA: TGTGCCATCAGTGAGCTGGTCGGCCAGGGCAATCAGCCCCAGCATTTT.

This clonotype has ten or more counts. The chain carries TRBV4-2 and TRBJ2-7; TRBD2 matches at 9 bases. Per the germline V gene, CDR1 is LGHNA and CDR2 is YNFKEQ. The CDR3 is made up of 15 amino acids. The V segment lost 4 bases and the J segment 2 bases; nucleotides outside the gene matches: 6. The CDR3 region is CASSPQGGGAYEQYF. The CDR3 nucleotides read TGTGCCAGCAGCCCCCAGGGCGGGGGGGCCTACGAGCAGTACTTC.

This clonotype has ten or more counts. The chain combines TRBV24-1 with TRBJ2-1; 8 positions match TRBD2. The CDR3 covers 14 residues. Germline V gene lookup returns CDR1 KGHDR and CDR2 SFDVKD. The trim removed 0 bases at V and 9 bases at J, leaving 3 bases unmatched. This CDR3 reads CATSDLKGTSEQFF. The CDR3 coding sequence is TGTGCCACCAGTGATTTGAAAGGGACTAGTGAGCAGTTCTTC.

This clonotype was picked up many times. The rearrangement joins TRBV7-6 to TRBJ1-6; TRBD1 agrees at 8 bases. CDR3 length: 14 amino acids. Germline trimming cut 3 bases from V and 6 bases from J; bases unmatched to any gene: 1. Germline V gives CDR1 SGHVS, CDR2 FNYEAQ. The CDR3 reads CASSLTGVNSPLHF. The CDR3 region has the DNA TGTGCCAGCAGCTTGACAGGGGTTAATTCACCCCTCCACTTT.